The 6 T cell receptor beta chains in this list originate from one sample, sequenced in a study of blood T cells in healthy people across ages. Primers used in a second PCR of about 7 to 12 cycles were a sample-barcoded 5' primer and a J-beta primer mix. In TCRdb, the 5' RACE reads were re-called with MiXCR into one record per CDR3 protein. This sample has 1,300,000 or so distinct CDR3 sequences, with approximately 60% found just once. The sequenced sample was blood. These receptors originate from a man aged 18 to 30 in good health.

The rearrangement uses TRBV11-2 and TRBJ1-2; TRBD1 matches 7 bases. J lost 7 bases, V lost 5 bases, and 10 bases had no gene match. From germline, CDR1 is SGHAT and CDR2 FQNNGV. CDR3 length: 14 residues. The CDR3 sequence: CASSPTRQGAGYTF. Here the CDR3 DNA reads TGTGCCAGCAGCCCCACTCGACAGGGCGCTGGCTACACCTTC.

The gene calls are TRBV6-4 and TRBJ2-3, with TRBD1 matching 8 bases. J gave up 5 bases and V 4 bases, and 2 bases lay outside the gene matches. This CDR3 region has 13 residues. The V gene's germline CDR1 is MRHNA and CDR2 SNTAGT. CDR3: CASSVTGGDTQYF. CDR3 DNA: TGTGCCAGCAGTGTTACAGGGGGAGATACGCAGTATTTT.

This chain links TRBV5-1 with TRBJ2-5, with D possibly matching TRBD1 (5 bases). Near its end, the DNA agrees better with TRBJ2-7, so the J call may be wrong. The CDR3 runs 13 residues. CDR1 and CDR2 from the germline V gene are SGHRS and YFSETQ. Here the CDR3 DNA reads TGCGCCAGCAGCTTTGCCGTGGACAACGAGCAGTACTTC. Translating gives CASSFAVDNEQYF.

The chain links TRBV7-2 to TRBJ1-2; D may be TRBD1 (5 bases). Germline V lookup: CDR1 SGHTA, CDR2 FQGNSA. The V end was cut by 5 bases, the J end by 8 bases, with 15 bases between. The CDR3 is 13 amino acids. The CDR3 coding sequence is TGTGCCAGCAGCCGGGGGACCCAGGGAGGCTACACCTTC. This encodes CASSRGTQGGYTF.

V gene TRBV4-2 combines with J gene TRBJ2-3, with no clear D. This CDR3 contains 15 residues. Germline-derived CDR1 and CDR2 are LGHNA and YNFKEQ. The germline V and J ends were trimmed by 6 bases and 0 bases, with 13 bases remaining between them. CDR3: CASRLGRSSTDTQYF. Here the CDR3 DNA reads TGTGCCAGCAGACTCGGGCGATCTAGCACAGATACGCAGTATTTT.

This sequence joins TRBV7-6 and TRBJ2-3; D possibly corresponds to TRBD2 (6 bases). The V gene's germline CDR1 is SGHVS and CDR2 FNYEAQ. Trimming left V 6 bases short and J 3 bases short, with 10 bases between. The CDR3 contains 13 residues. In DNA form, the CDR3 reads TGTGCCAGCAGGCGGGACTTTACAGATACGCAGTATTTT. It encodes CASRRDFTDTQYF.